The 32 T cell receptor beta chains given below trace back to one sample, sequenced in a study of glioma-infiltrating T cells after dendritic cell vaccination. TCRdb's copy holds only in-frame clones and misses some; the assay was immunoSEQ multiplex PCR. The sample has roughly 88,000 clones; roughly 77% are singletons. This sample's time point: after dendritic cell vaccination, including at tumor progression/relapse. The material was blood, obtained after dendritic cell vaccination. These receptor sequences come from a human donor with glioblastoma.

V is TRBV7-9 and J is TRBJ2-1; 8 bases are a match to TRBD2. The V gene's germline CDR1 is SEHNR and CDR2 FQNEAQ (reference sequence). The CDR3 consists of 14 residues. Trimming took 8 bases from V and 7 from J; bases not matched to a gene: 10. This CDR3 is CASRRSGRRNEQFF. The CDR3 DNA follows: TGTGCCAGCCGAAGGAGCGGGAGAAGGAATGAGCAGTTCTTC.

The chain couples TRBV18 to TRBJ1-2; no firm D call. Trimming pared 2 bases from V and 4 bases from J, leaving 11 bases between. Germline V CDR1 and CDR2: KGHSH, LQKENI. The CDR3 consists of 14 residues. DNA for the CDR3: TGTGCCAGCTCACCAACGCGAGCGGCCTATGGCTACACCTTC. Translation gives CASSPTRAAYGYTF.

This chain links TRBV7-2 with TRBJ2-1; D might be TRBD1 (6 bases). Germline V gene data show CDR1 as SGHTA and CDR2 as FQGNSA. V was shortened by 4 bases and J by 5 bases, with 9 bases between the two germline ends. The CDR3 consists of 13 residues. This chain's CDR3 is CASSSGQHNEQFF. CDR3 DNA sequence: TGTGCCAGCAGCTCAGGACAGCACAATGAGCAGTTCTTC.

The V and J genes are TRBV29-1 and TRBJ2-2; D is unclear. Per germline, CDR1 SQVTM and CDR2 ANQGSEA. The CDR3 length is 15 residues. Trimming stripped 8 bases from V and 0 bases from J, with 16 bases between. This CDR3 is CSPALGAANTGELFF. CDR3 coding DNA: TGCAGCCCCGCGCTAGGAGCCGCGAACACCGGGGAGCTGTTTTTT.

The chain employs TRBV7-8 and TRBJ2-7, with TRBD2 matching 9 bases. Looked up from germline, CDR1 is SGHVS and CDR2 is FQNEAQ. CDR3 length equals 15 residues. After removal of 6 bases from V and 4 bases from J, the junction contained 10 bases not matched to a gene. The CDR3 DNA reads as TGTGCCAGCAGGGTAGGGGCGGGAGGGCAATACGAGCAGTACGTC. Residues: CASRVGAGGQYEQYV.

This clone was recorded a few times. V usage is TRBV6-1 and J usage is TRBJ1-4; 9 bases fit TRBD1. The germline V gene encodes CDR1 MNHNS and CDR2 SASEGT. CDR3 length: 16 amino acids. Unmatched junction bases numbered 6, after V lost 2 bases and J lost 5 bases. CDR3 loop: CASSEKPGQGNEKLFF. In DNA, the CDR3 is TGTGCCAGCAGTGAAAAACCGGGACAGGGAAATGAAAAACTGTTTTTT.

The J gene is TRBJ2-7, the V gene TRBV2, with TRBD1 as a possible D gene (6 bases). Per germline, CDR1 SNHLY and CDR2 FYNNEI. Deletions cut 6 bases from V and 3 bases from J, with 9 bases between. The CDR3 length is 12 residues. The chain's CDR3 is CASRMDSYEQYV. The CDR3 region has the DNA TGTGCCAGCAGGATGGACAGCTACGAGCAGTACGTC.

The genes are TRBV4-1 and TRBJ1-1; D is unclear. CDR3 length equals 15 residues. V lost 3 bases, J lost 6 bases, and 17 bases lay in between. Germline assignment: CDR1 MGHRA and CDR2 YSYEKL. CDR3 sequence reads: CASSQSRAPGAEAFF. CDR3 nucleotides: TGCGCCAGCAGCCAGTCGAGGGCCCCTGGGGCTGAAGCTTTCTTT.

The genes are TRBV5-6 and TRBJ2-1; D uncertain. CDR3 size: 15 residues. Trimming pared 5 bases from V and 3 bases from J, leaving 15 bases between. CDR1 and CDR2 from the germline V gene are SGHDT and YYEEEE. The CDR3 DNA sequence: TGTGCCAGCAGGGGTGGAGACCCCAGCTACAATGAGCAGTTCTTC. It translates to CASRGGDPSYNEQFF.

The genes are TRBV18 and TRBJ1-3; D remains ambiguous. Deletions cut 3 bases from V and 0 bases from J, with 6 bases between. Germline CDR1 reads KGHSH; CDR2 reads LQKENI. The CDR3 spans 14 residues. The CDR3: CASSPGSSGNTIYF. The CDR3 DNA follows: TGTGCCAGCTCACCCGGGAGCTCTGGAAACACCATATATTTT.

The chain links TRBV7-9 to TRBJ2-2, with D tentatively TRBD1 (6 bases). Looked up from germline, CDR1 is SEHNR and CDR2 is FQNEAQ (reference sequence). The CDR3 consists of 14 residues. V dropped 5 bases and J dropped 3 bases, with 10 bases sitting between them. CDR3 DNA sequence: TGTGCCAGCAGCGTCAGGGGTTACACCGGGGAGCTGTTTTTT. Translated, it gives CASSVRGYTGELFF.

The chain carries TRBV7-3 and TRBJ1-1; 10 bases line up with TRBD1. CDR3 length: 15 amino acids. J lost 1 base, V lost 5 bases, and 4 bases had no gene match. CDR1 and CDR2 (germline): SGHTA, FQGTGA. This CDR3 is CASSPWTGGNTEAFF. The CDR3 bases are TGTGCCAGCAGCCCATGGACAGGGGGGAACACTGAAGCTTTCTTT.

V usage is TRBV2 and J usage is TRBJ1-3; D unresolved. The CDR3 has 11 residues. Trimming removed 8 bases from V and 4 bases from J, with 6 bases in between. The V gene's germline CDR1 is SNHLY and CDR2 FYNNEI. CDR3 DNA: TGTGCCAGCCTACAGGGAAACACCATATATTTT. Encoded protein: CASLQGNTIYF.

This clone was seen a handful of times. This chain uses TRBV14 with TRBJ2-1; D perhaps matches TRBD2 (5 bases). The germline V gene has CDR1 SGHDN and CDR2 FVKESK. The CDR3 runs to 16 residues. Trimming removed 1 base from V and 6 bases from J, with 16 bases in between. The CDR3 here is CASSQAGGVQPNEQFF. CDR3 in DNA: TGTGCCAGCAGCCAAGCCGGAGGAGTCCAACCCAATGAGCAGTTCTTC.

J is TRBJ2-2 and V is TRBV19; 10 bases align to TRBD1. CDR3 size: 15 residues. Per germline, CDR1 LNHDA and CDR2 SQIVND (reference sequence). V dropped 6 bases and J dropped 3; count of bases not matched to a gene: 4. CDR3 in amino acids: CASRDRGPDTGELFF. The CDR3 DNA reads TGTGCCAGTAGAGACAGGGGGCCCGACACCGGGGAGCTGTTTTTT.

There are a few counts of this clone. J is TRBJ1-2 and V is TRBV10-2, with TRBD1 matching 7 bases. CDR1 WSHSY and CDR2 SAAADI come from the germline V gene. This CDR3 region has 14 residues. V gave up 2 bases and J gave up 2 bases; unmatched junction bases: 2. The CDR3 sequence: CASSEDRVNYGYTF. The CDR3, as DNA: TGCGCCAGCAGTGAGGACAGGGTCAACTATGGCTACACCTTC.

The chain is built from TRBV19 and TRBJ1-2, with D maybe TRBD1 (6 bases). Trimming took off 6 bases at V and 4 bases at J, with 15 bases between the two ends. Germline V lookup: CDR1 LNHDA, CDR2 SQIVND (reference sequence). The CDR3 length is 14 residues. The CDR3 region is CASRPTGIGYGYTF. DNA of the CDR3: TGTGCCAGTAGACCCACAGGGATTGGCTATGGCTACACCTTC.

The chain couples TRBV5-1 to TRBJ1-1; D uncertain. Germline CDR1 SGHRS, CDR2 YFSETQ. The CDR3 covers 14 residues. V was cut by 6 bases and J by 2 bases, with 14 bases left in between. The DNA of the CDR3 is TGCGCCAGCACCGGCACAATTAGCAACACTGAAGCTTTCTTT. As protein: CASTGTISNTEAFF.

CDR3 protein: CASSLLLAYTF. The DNA of the CDR3 is TGTGCCAGCAGCTTGCTTCTGGCCTACACCTTC. The rearrangement joins TRBV5-6 to TRBJ1-2; D gene ambiguous. CDR3 size: 11 residues. Germline CDR1 is SGHDT and CDR2 is YYEEEE. Trimming took 1 base from V and 10 from J, leaving 8 bases between them.

The rearrangement uses TRBV9 and TRBJ2-3; possibly TRBD2 for D (5 bases). This CDR3 is 13 amino acids long. In germline, CDR1 is SGDLS, CDR2 YYNGEE. V lost 2 bases and J lost 6, with 10 bases in between. CDR3 sequence reads: CASSVPGVDTQYF. The CDR3 region has the DNA TGTGCCAGCAGCGTGCCCGGGGTTGATACGCAGTATTTT.

The chain has TRBV7-8 and TRBJ1-1; 9 bases agree with TRBD1. The CDR3 has 13 amino acids. With V trimmed by 5 bases and J by 11 bases, 9 bases remained unmatched. Germline lookup yields CDR1 SGHVS and CDR2 FQNEAQ. The CDR3 reads CASSVTTGGWAFF. For the CDR3, the DNA is TGTGCCAGCAGCGTCACAACAGGGGGCTGGGCTTTCTTT.

The rearrangement joins TRBV7-6 to TRBJ2-1; TRBD2 matches 9 bases. Losses at the gene ends were 5 bases for V and 4 bases for J; bases not matched to a gene: 12. The CDR3 covers 17 residues. Germline V lookup: CDR1 SGHVS, CDR2 FNYEAQ. CDR3 protein: CASSLGGGRASYNEQFF. CDR3 bases: TGTGCCAGCAGCCTAGGGGGCGGGAGGGCTTCTTACAATGAGCAGTTCTTC.

This sequence joins TRBV9 and TRBJ2-1, with 11 bases identical to TRBD2. The junction had 18 bases not matched to a gene; V was cut back by 3 bases and J by 7 bases. CDR1 is SGDLS, CDR2 YYNGEE, per germline. The CDR3 runs 19 residues. Written as DNA, the CDR3 is TGTGCCAGCAGCGAGAGGAGGAGGGGGATAGCGGGAGGGCGGAATGAGCAGTTCTTC. Protein sequence: CASSERRRGIAGGRNEQFF.

The chain recombines TRBV7-9 with TRBJ1-6; D not certain. Germline lookup yields CDR1 SEHNR and CDR2 FQNEAQ (reference sequence). V was cut by 7 bases and J by 10 bases, with 11 bases left in between. The CDR3 has 12 amino acids. Written as DNA, the CDR3 is TGTGCCAGCACCCTAGATGGATCACCCCTCCACTTT. It is translated as CASTLDGSPLHF.

V gene TRBV19 combines with J gene TRBJ1-5; no reliable D call. CDR3 length equals 13 residues. The ends were cut back, 1 base at V and 6 bases at J, with 7 bases in the middle. CDR1 and CDR2 (germline): LNHDA, SQIVND (reference sequence). For the CDR3, the DNA is TGTGCCAGTAGTATAGGTTTCGGTCAGCCCCAGCATTTT. Translated: CASSIGFGQPQHF.

The chain combines TRBV11-3 with TRBJ2-7; D unresolved. Per the germline V gene, CDR1 is SGHNT and CDR2 is YENEEA. V lost 5 bases and J 6 bases, leaving 14 bases between the germline ends. The CDR3 is 13 amino acids. DNA of the CDR3: TGTGCCAGCAGCCCAAGCGACGGCGGCGAGCAGTACTTC. It is translated as CASSPSDGGEQYF.

The chain combines TRBV10-3 with TRBJ2-1; TRBD2 matches at 9 bases. With V trimmed by 10 bases and J by 7 bases, 14 bases remained unmatched. This CDR3 is built from 15 residues. Germline V gives CDR1 ENHRY, CDR2 SYGVKD. The CDR3 coding sequence is TGTGCCACTAATAATATAGCGGGAGCATCTAATGAGCAGTTCTTC. Its translation: CATNNIAGASNEQFF.

This clone was recorded once. The gene calls are TRBV5-4 and TRBJ1-1, with TRBD1 matching 8 bases. Losses at the gene ends were 4 bases for V and 6 bases for J; bases not matched to a gene: 11. Germline-derived CDR1 and CDR2 are SGHNT and YYREEE (reference sequence). The CDR3 covers 15 residues. This chain's CDR3 is CASSTGTGEGAEAFF. The CDR3 DNA is TGTGCCAGCAGCACCGGGACAGGAGAAGGGGCTGAAGCTTTCTTT.

The rearrangement joins TRBV13 to TRBJ2-1; D remains ambiguous. Trimming removed 5 bases at V and 9 bases at J, with 11 bases between. The CDR3 is 12 residues long. Germline V gene lookup returns CDR1 PRHDT and CDR2 FYEKMQ (reference sequence). The CDR3 is CASSPKSGEQFF. For the CDR3, the DNA is TGTGCCAGCAGCCCCAAGTCCGGTGAGCAGTTCTTC. The full variable domain, completed using reference TRBV13 and TRBJ2-1, is AAGVIQSPRHLIKEKRETATLKCYPIPRHDTVYWYQQGPGQDPQFLISFYEKMQSDKGSIPDRFSAQQFSDYHSELNMSSLELGDSALYFCASSPKSGEQFFGPGTRLTVL.

The chain joins TRBV5-4 to TRBJ2-3; 7 nucleotides align to TRBD2. The ends lost 4 bases at V and 4 bases at J; junction bases unmatched: 6. Germline V lookup: CDR1 SGHNT, CDR2 YYREEE (reference sequence). This CDR3 contains 14 residues. CDR3 nucleotides: TGTGCCAGCAGCGGCCCAAGCGGGGCAGATACGCAGTATTTT. Encoded protein: CASSGPSGADTQYF.

The chain couples TRBV5-1 to TRBJ1-2; 9 bases align to TRBD1. Germline assignment: CDR1 SGHRS and CDR2 YFSETQ. The junction had 1 base not matched to a gene; V was cut back by 0 bases and J by 4 bases. The CDR3 extends over 14 amino acids. The CDR3 protein is CASSLGGQGYGYTF. The CDR3, as DNA: TGCGCCAGCAGCTTGGGGGGACAGGGCTATGGCTACACCTTC.

The CDR3 is CASSLSEWETQYF. In nucleotides, the CDR3 is TGTGCCAGCAGCTTATCCGAGTGGGAGACCCAGTACTTC. The genes are TRBV11-2 and TRBJ2-5, with unresolved D. The CDR3 length is 13 residues. V dropped 2 bases and J dropped 5 bases, with 9 bases sitting between them. Germline CDR1 reads SGHAT; CDR2 reads FQNNGV.